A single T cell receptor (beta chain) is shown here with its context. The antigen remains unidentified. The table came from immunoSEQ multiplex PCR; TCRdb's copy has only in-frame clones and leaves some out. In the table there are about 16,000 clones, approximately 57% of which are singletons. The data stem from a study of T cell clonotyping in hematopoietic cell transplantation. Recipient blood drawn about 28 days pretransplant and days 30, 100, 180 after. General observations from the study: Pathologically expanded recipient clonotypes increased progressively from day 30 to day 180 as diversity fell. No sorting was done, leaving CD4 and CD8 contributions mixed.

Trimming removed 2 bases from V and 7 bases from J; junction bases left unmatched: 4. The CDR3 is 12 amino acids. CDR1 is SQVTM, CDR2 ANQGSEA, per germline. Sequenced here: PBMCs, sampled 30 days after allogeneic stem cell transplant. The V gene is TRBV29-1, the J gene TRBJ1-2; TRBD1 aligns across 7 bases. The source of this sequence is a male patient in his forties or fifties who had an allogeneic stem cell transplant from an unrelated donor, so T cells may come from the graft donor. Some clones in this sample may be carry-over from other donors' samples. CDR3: CSVEKGARGYTF. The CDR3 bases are TGCAGCGTTGAAAAGGGGGCGCGTGGCTACACCTTC.